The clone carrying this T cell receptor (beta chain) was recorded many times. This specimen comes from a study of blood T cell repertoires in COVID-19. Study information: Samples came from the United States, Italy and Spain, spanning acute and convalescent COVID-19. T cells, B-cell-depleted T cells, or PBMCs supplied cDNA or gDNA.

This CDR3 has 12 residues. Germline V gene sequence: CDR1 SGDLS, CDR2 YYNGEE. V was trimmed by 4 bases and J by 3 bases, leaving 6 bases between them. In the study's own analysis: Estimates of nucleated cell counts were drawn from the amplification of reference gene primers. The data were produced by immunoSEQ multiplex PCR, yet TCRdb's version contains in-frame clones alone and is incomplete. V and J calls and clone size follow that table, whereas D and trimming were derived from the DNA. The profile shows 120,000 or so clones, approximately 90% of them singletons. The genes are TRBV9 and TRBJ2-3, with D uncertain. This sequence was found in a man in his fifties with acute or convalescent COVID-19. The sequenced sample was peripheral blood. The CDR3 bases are TGTGCCAGCAGCCCTAATACAGATACGCAGTATTTT. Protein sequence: CASSPNTDTQYF.